Sequencing of this T cell receptor beta chain was carried out in a study of T cell responses to AZD1222 COVID-19 vaccine. This clone was seen only once. Its specificity is unknown. Clones were read by immunoSEQ multiplex PCR, and TCRdb kept only the in-frame ones, dropping some. The data show around 100,000 clones, with 75% to 95% seen just once and about 48% held by the top ten. Looked up from germline, CDR1 is SGHVS and CDR2 is FQNEAQ. This CDR3 has 15 amino acids. V was clipped by 5 bases and J by 3 bases; unmatched bases: 6. Study-wide points: Repertoires were obtained only post-peak T cell response.

The V call is TRBV7-8, the J call TRBJ1-4; TRBD1 matches 7 bases. Here the sequenced sample was peripheral blood, taken on day 0 of AZD1222 vaccination. This receptor was obtained from an adult in good health. The CDR3 reads CASSRRQGANEKLFF. Here the CDR3 DNA reads TGTGCCAGCAGCCGTCGACAGGGTGCTAATGAAAAACTGTTTTTT.